This TCR beta chain was found in a study of cytomegalovirus exposure and HLA in healthy donors. General study results and limits: It is likely that the observed cluster of highly shared sequence variants was a sequencing artifact. For most TCR beta V segments, an earlier analysis put the productive rate at about 90% or about 30% of the time. After further analysis at a later stage, roughly 15,000 TCR beta sequences were associated with HLA alleles at 0.05 false discovery rate.

As regards this clone: Its antigen remains unidentified.

This PCR relied on a set of 60 Vbeta primers and 13 Jbeta primers. TCRdb keeps only in-frame clones here, not all; method: immunoSEQ multiplex PCR. Of fewer than 110,000 clones in the sample, about 81% were seen once. Per germline, CDR1 ENHRY and CDR2 SYGVKD. The CDR3 length is 13 residues. V lost 9 bases, J lost 8 bases, and 10 bases stayed unmatched. Sequencing was performed on PBMCs. This clonotype was sampled from a man aged 50 or older in good health and CMV-seronegative. This chain links TRBV10-3 with TRBJ1-2; 9 bases map to TRBD1. Here the CDR3 reads CAMNPGQGGGYTF. CDR3 DNA: TGTGCCATGAATCCGGGACAGGGCGGCGGCTACACCTTC.